The 22 T cell receptor beta chains below were found in one sample sequenced in a study of cytomegalovirus exposure and HLA in healthy donors. The PCR had 60 Vbeta and 13 Jbeta primers. The method was immunoSEQ multiplex PCR; TCRdb's version includes in-frame clones alone and lacks a portion of them. The sample lists 80,000 to 95,000 clones; about 89% were seen once. Material for sequencing was PBMCs. The source of these receptors is a man aged 30 to 45 in good health and CMV-seropositive.

The chain employs TRBV29-1 and TRBJ1-2, with D possibly TRBD1 on 5 matching bases. The V end was cut by 6 bases, the J end by 3 bases, with 11 bases between. This CDR3 has 12 residues. CDR1 is SQVTM and CDR2 is ANQGSEA in the germline V gene. The CDR3 loop is CSVETADYGYTF. Written as DNA, the CDR3 is TGCAGCGTGGAGACAGCTGACTATGGCTACACCTTC.

The chain combines TRBV2 with TRBJ2-1; TRBD1 is a possible D gene (6 bases). The germline V and J ends were trimmed by 7 bases and 8 bases, with 9 bases remaining between them. The CDR3 totals 11 residues. Germline V CDR1 and CDR2: SNHLY, FYNNEI. The CDR3 is CASKTGYEQFF. The CDR3 DNA is TGTGCCAGCAAAACAGGGTATGAGCAGTTCTTC.

V is TRBV5-6 and J is TRBJ2-2, with TRBD1 matching over 7 bases. The CDR3 spans 16 residues. Germline V lookup: CDR1 SGHDT, CDR2 YYEEEE. The ends lost 5 bases at V and 2 bases at J; junction bases unmatched: 9. Here the CDR3 reads CASRRLGTENTGELFF. In DNA form, the CDR3 reads TGTGCCAGCAGAAGGTTGGGGACAGAAAACACCGGGGAGCTGTTTTTT.

This chain joins TRBV29-1 and TRBJ1-3, with unresolved D. Germline V gene lookup returns CDR1 SQVTM and CDR2 ANQGSEA. CDR3 size: 13 residues. V gave up 2 bases and J gave up 6 bases, with 11 bases separating them. In DNA, the CDR3 is TGCAGCGTTGAATCTGGCACCCTAAACACCATATATTTT. As protein: CSVESGTLNTIYF.

The chain carries TRBV2 and TRBJ2-5; D call uncertain. Trimming removed 6 bases at V and 11 bases at J, with 10 bases between. The germline CDR1 and CDR2 sequences are SNHLY and FYNNEI. The CDR3 has 10 amino acids. CDR3 sequence reads: CASSLGLQYF. The CDR3 DNA follows: TGTGCCAGCAGCCTCGGTCTACAGTACTTC. Full variable domain (rest looked up from reference TRBV2 and TRBJ2-5): EPEVTQTPSHQVTQMGQEVILRCVPISNHLYFYWYRQILGQKVEFLVSFYNNEISEKSEIFDDQFSVERPDGSNFTLKIRSTKLEDSAMYFCASSLGLQYFGPGTRLLVL.

The CDR3 DNA reads as TGTGCCAGCAGCCCGGGACAGGGGGCGGTTAGCGGGAGAACCGGGGAGCTGTTTTTT. Its protein is CASSPGQGAVSGRTGELFF. The V and J genes are TRBV9 and TRBJ2-2; 12 bases agree with TRBD1. Germline lookup yields CDR1 SGDLS and CDR2 YYNGEE. Unmatched junction bases numbered 15, after V lost 4 bases and J lost 5 bases. This CDR3 has 19 amino acids. The full variable domain, with the rest looked up from reference TRBV9 and TRBJ2-2, is DSGVTQTPKHLITATGQRVTLRCSPRSGDLSVYWYQQSLDQGLQFLIQYYNGEERAKGNILERFSAQQFPDLHSELNLSSLELGDSALYFCASSPGQGAVSGRTGELFFGEGSRLTVL.

Only one count was recorded for this clone. The chain is built from TRBV4-1 and TRBJ2-2, with D perhaps matching TRBD2 (6 bases). Trimming removed 2 bases at V and 5 bases at J, with 9 bases between. This CDR3 contains 14 residues. The V gene's germline CDR1 is MGHRA and CDR2 YSYEKL. CDR3 nucleotide sequence: TGCGCCAGCAGCCAACCCGCGGGAACCGGGGAGCTGTTTTTT. The encoded protein is CASSQPAGTGELFF.

This clone was recorded only once. The chain couples TRBV4-2 to TRBJ2-5; D may be TRBD1 (6 bases). Trimming took off 0 bases at V and 4 bases at J, with 27 bases between the two ends. Germline V gives CDR1 LGHNA, CDR2 YNFKEQ. This CDR3 has 20 residues. The CDR3 DNA follows: TGTGCCAGCAGCCAAGAAAACCCAGCTTACAGGGAACCTAAGGGAGAGACCCAGTACTTC. Encoded protein: CASSQENPAYREPKGETQYF.

The rearrangement joins TRBV7-2 to TRBJ2-3, with a possible D match to TRBD1 (6 bases). Germline loops: CDR1 SGHTA, CDR2 FQGNSA. The ends were cut back, 1 base at V and 0 bases at J, with 8 bases in the middle. CDR3 length: 15 residues. The CDR3 here is CASSLGDTSTDTQYF. CDR3 nucleotides: TGTGCCAGCAGCTTAGGGGACACGAGCACAGATACGCAGTATTTT.

The gene calls are TRBV5-1 and TRBJ2-1; TRBD2 matches 7 bases. The CDR3 runs 16 residues. The junction had 5 bases not matched to a gene; V was cut back by 2 bases and J by 0 bases. Germline V lookup: CDR1 SGHRS, CDR2 YFSETQ. The CDR3 DNA reads TGCGCCAGCAGCTTATTCGGCGGGAGCTCCTACAATGAGCAGTTCTTC. Translation gives CASSLFGGSSYNEQFF.

The rearrangement joins TRBV9 to TRBJ2-7; tentative D call: TRBD2 (6 bases). V was clipped by 3 bases and J by 5 bases, with 15 bases between them. CDR1 is SGDLS and CDR2 is YYNGEE in the germline V gene. This CDR3 is 14 amino acids long. The CDR3 spells CASSATFGSDEQYF. In DNA, the CDR3 is TGTGCCAGCAGCGCTACCTTCGGGAGCGACGAGCAGTACTTC.

This chain links TRBV10-3 with TRBJ2-7; 7 bases match TRBD1. CDR3 length: 13 residues. Germline loops: CDR1 ENHRY, CDR2 SYGVKD. The V gene end was trimmed by 10 bases and the J gene end by 2 bases; junction bases not matched to a gene: 8. CDR3 protein: CATETGQAYEQYF. In DNA form, the CDR3 reads TGTGCCACCGAGACAGGGCAGGCCTACGAGCAGTACTTC.

The chain employs TRBV5-1 and TRBJ2-3; TRBD1 agrees at 9 bases. The CDR3 spans 18 residues. Unmatched junction bases numbered 13, after V lost 0 bases and J lost 5 bases. In germline, CDR1 is SGHRS, CDR2 YFSETQ. The CDR3 sequence: CASSLGVSDRGLVDTQYF. The CDR3 region has the DNA TGCGCCAGCAGCTTGGGGGTATCAGACAGGGGGTTAGTAGATACGCAGTATTTT.

The chain carries TRBV27 and TRBJ1-2, with D perhaps TRBD1 (6 bases). The germline V gene has CDR1 MNHEY and CDR2 SMNVEV (reference sequence). This CDR3 contains 16 residues. The V end lost 4 bases, the J end lost 0 bases, and 15 bases lay between the germline ends. CDR3 sequence (DNA): TGTGCCAGCAGTTCCGGACAGCAACGCACTAACTATGGCTACACCTTC. Its protein is CASSSGQQRTNYGYTF.

Details on this clone: Sequence at one end of the junction differs from germline and may be a read error. The rearrangement joins TRBV7-7 to TRBJ2-7; D is possibly TRBD1 (6 bases). This CDR3 spans 13 amino acids. The germline V gene encodes CDR1 SSHAT and CDR2 FNYEAQ (reference sequence). This CDR3 reads CASSSDSSYEQYF. The CDR3 DNA follows: TGTGCTAGCAGCTCGGACAGCTCCTACGAGCAGTACTTC.

J is TRBJ1-6 and V is TRBV10-2; 9 positions match TRBD1. V trimming: 10 bases; J trimming: 7 bases; junction bases outside the gene matches: 8. This CDR3 has 14 residues. In germline, CDR1 is WSHSY, CDR2 SAAADI. CDR3 DNA sequence: TGCGCCACGCGACAGGGGGGACGGAATTCACCCCTCCACTTT. It translates to CATRQGGRNSPLHF.

The chain couples TRBV27 to TRBJ2-7; maybe TRBD1 (8 bases). V lost 6 bases and J lost 7, with 19 bases in between. The CDR3 has 14 residues. Germline V gene lookup returns CDR1 MNHEY and CDR2 SMNVEV (reference sequence). The chain's CDR3 is CASSPLDREGEQYF. DNA of the CDR3: TGTGCCAGCAGCCCCCTGGACAGGGAGGGAGAGCAGTACTTC.

The gene calls are TRBV28 and TRBJ1-4, with TRBD1 identical over 9 bases. With V trimmed by 4 bases and J by 11 bases, 11 bases remained unmatched. The CDR3 has 15 residues. CDR1 and CDR2 (germline): MDHEN, SYDVKM. The CDR3 nucleotides are TGTGCCAGCAGTTCCCCCGGGACAGGGAGAGGTAAACTGTTTTTT. Amino acid sequence: CASSSPGTGRGKLFF.

CDR3 nucleotide sequence: TGTGCCAGCCTCCCCTGGGGCGAAGATACGCAGTATTTT. It translates to CASLPWGEDTQYF. This rearrangement joins TRBV27 to TRBJ2-3, with D possibly matching TRBD1 (5 bases). This CDR3 spans 13 amino acids. CDR1 is MNHEY, CDR2 SMNVEV, per germline (reference sequence). Trimming removed 8 bases from V and 5 bases from J, with 14 bases in between.

The sample holds one count of this clone. This chain joins TRBV4-2 and TRBJ2-7; 9 bases fit TRBD2. Trimming at V came to 0 bases and at J to 0 bases, leaving 0 bases not matched to a gene. The germline CDR1 and CDR2 sequences are LGHNA and YNFKEQ. The CDR3 length is 15 residues. The CDR3: CASSQDSGSSYEQYF. DNA for the CDR3: TGTGCCAGCAGCCAAGATAGCGGGAGCTCCTACGAGCAGTACTTC.

This chain connects TRBV11-1 to TRBJ2-5, with TRBD2 as a possible D gene (5 bases). Trimming removed 1 base from V and 2 bases from J, with 8 bases in between. This CDR3 is built from 14 residues. Germline-derived CDR1 and CDR2 are SGHAT and FQDESV (reference sequence). CDR3 nucleotides: TGTGCCAGCAGCTTAGGGACTTCGCAAGAGACCCAGTACTTC. Its translation is CASSLGTSQETQYF.

The table lists this clone with a few counts. The chain recombines TRBV30 with TRBJ2-1; 8 bases fit TRBD2. The CDR3 runs 13 residues. CDR1 is GTSNPN, CDR2 SVGIG, per germline (reference sequence). V lost 2 bases, J lost 13 bases, and 10 bases stayed unmatched. The CDR3 DNA reads as TGTGCCTGGAGTATAGCTAGCGGGTCGCATCAGTTCTTC. Encoded protein: CAWSIASGSHQFF.